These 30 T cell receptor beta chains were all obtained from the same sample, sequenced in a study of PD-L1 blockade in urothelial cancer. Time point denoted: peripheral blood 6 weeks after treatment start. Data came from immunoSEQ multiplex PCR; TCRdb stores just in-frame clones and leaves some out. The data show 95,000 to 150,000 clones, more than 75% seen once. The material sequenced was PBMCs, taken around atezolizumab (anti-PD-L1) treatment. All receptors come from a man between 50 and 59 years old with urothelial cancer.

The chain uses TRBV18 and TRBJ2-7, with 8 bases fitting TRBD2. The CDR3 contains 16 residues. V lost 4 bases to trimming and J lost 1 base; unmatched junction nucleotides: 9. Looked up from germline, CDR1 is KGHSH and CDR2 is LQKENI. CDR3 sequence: CASSQSGGGLSYEQYF. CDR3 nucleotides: TGTGCCAGCTCACAGTCCGGGGGGGGGCTTTCCTACGAGCAGTACTTC.

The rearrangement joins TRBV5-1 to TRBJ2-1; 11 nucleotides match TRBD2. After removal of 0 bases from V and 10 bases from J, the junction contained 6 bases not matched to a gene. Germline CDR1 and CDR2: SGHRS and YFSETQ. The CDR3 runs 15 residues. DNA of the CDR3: TGCGCCAGCAGCTTGGTACTAGCGGGAGTAAGGGAGCAGTTCTTC. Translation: CASSLVLAGVREQFF.

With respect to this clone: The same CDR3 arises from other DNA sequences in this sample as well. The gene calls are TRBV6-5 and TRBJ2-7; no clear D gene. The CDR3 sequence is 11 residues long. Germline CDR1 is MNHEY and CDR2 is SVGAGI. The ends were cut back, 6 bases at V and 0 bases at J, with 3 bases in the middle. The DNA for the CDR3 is TGTGCCAGCAGCCACTCCTACGAGCAGTACTTC. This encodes CASSHSYEQYF.

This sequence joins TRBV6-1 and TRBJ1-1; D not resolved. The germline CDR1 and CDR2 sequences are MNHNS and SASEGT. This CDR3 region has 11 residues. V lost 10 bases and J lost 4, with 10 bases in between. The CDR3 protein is CATQFSTEAFF. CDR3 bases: TGTGCCACCCAATTTTCCACTGAAGCTTTCTTT.

The DNA for the CDR3 is TGTGCCAGCAGCAGGGACTCTTCGAACACCGGGGAGCTGTTTTTT. Amino acid sequence: CASSRDSSNTGELFF. The V gene is TRBV9, the J gene TRBJ2-2, with a weak D call TRBD2 (6 bases). Germline CDR1 SGDLS, CDR2 YYNGEE. V lost 4 bases and J 0 bases, leaving 10 bases between the germline ends. The CDR3 consists of 15 residues.

Here the CDR3 DNA reads TGTGCCAGTAGTATAGAGGCGGACTGGAATGAAAAACTGTTTTTT. It translates to CASSIEADWNEKLFF. This rearrangement joins TRBV19 to TRBJ1-4; D gene ambiguous. Germline CDR1 and CDR2: LNHDA and SQIVND (reference sequence). The CDR3 loop spans 15 amino acids. Trimming pared 0 bases from V and 5 bases from J, leaving 10 bases between.

The CDR3 spells CASSTGGYTGELFF. The CDR3 DNA sequence: TGTGCCAGCTCCACTGGCGGGTACACCGGGGAGCTGTTTTTT. The chain links TRBV14 to TRBJ2-2, with a weak D call TRBD2 (5 bases). The V end lost 8 bases, the J end lost 3 bases, and 13 bases lay between the germline ends. This CDR3 has 14 residues. CDR1 SGHDN and CDR2 FVKESK come from the germline V gene.

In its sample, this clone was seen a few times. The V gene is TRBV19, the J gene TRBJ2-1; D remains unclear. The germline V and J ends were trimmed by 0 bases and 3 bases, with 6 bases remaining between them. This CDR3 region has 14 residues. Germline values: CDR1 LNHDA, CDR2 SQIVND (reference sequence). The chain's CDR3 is CASSIDADYNEQFF. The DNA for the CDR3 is TGTGCCAGTAGTATAGACGCGGACTACAATGAGCAGTTCTTC.

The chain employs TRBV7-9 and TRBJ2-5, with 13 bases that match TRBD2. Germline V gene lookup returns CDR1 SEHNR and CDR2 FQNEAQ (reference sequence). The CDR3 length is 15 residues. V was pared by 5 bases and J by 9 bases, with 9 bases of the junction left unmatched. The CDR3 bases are TGTGCCAGCAGCCCCAGGACTAGCGGGAGTGGGGCCCAGTACTTC. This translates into CASSPRTSGSGAQYF.

The DNA of the CDR3 is TGTGCCAGCAGCTTAACGGGAGCCCCCACAGATACGCAGTATTTT. Protein product: CASSLTGAPTDTQYF. The chain employs TRBV7-3 and TRBJ2-3, with D possibly TRBD2 on 5 matching bases. Trimming pared 0 bases from V and 2 bases from J, leaving 9 bases between. The V gene's germline CDR1 is SGHTA and CDR2 FQGTGA. This CDR3 has 15 residues.

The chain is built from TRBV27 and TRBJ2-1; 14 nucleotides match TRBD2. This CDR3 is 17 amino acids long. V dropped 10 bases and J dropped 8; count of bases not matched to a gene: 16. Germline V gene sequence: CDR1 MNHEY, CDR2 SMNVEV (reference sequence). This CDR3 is CATGSQGLAGVPDEQFF. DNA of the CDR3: TGTGCCACCGGCAGCCAGGGACTAGCGGGAGTCCCGGATGAGCAGTTCTTC.

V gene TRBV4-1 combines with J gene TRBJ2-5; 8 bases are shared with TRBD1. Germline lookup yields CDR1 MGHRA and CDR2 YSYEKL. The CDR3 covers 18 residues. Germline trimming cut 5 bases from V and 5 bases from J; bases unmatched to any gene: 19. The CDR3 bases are TGCGCCAGCAGCGTAACGCCCCCATCCCGACAGGGGTGGGAGACCCAGTACTTC. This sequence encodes CASSVTPPSRQGWETQYF.

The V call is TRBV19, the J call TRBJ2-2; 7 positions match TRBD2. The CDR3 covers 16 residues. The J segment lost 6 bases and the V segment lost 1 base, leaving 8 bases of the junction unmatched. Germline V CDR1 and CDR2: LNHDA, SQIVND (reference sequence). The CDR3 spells CASSIGGGSLAGELFF. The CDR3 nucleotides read TGTGCCAGTAGTATAGGGGGCGGGAGTCTAGCCGGGGAGCTGTTTTTT.

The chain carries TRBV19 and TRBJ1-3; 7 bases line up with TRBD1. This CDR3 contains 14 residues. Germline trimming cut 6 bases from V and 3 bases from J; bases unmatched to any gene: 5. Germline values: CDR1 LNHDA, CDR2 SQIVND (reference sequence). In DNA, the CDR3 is TGTGCCAGTAGCGCGACAGGGAGTGGAAACACCATATATTTT. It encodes CASSATGSGNTIYF.

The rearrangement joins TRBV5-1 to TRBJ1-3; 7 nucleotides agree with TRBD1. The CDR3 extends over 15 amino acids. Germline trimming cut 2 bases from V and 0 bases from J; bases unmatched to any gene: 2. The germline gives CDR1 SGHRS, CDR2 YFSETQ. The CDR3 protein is CASSLRTGSGNTIYF. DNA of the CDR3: TGCGCCAGCAGCTTACGGACAGGCTCTGGAAACACCATATATTTT. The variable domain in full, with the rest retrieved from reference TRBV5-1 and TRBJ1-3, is KAGVTQTPRYLIKTRGQQVTLSCSPISGHRSVSWYQQTPGQGLQFLFEYFSETQRNKGNFPGRFSGRQFSNSRSEMNVSTLELGDSALYLCASSLRTGSGNTIYFGEGSWLTVV.

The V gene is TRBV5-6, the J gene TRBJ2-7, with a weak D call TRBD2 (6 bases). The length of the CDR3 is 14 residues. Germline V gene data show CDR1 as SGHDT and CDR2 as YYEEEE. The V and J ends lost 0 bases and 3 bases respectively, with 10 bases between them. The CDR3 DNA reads TGTGCCAGCAGCTTGGGCGGGATAGGCTACGAGCAGTACTTC. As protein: CASSLGGIGYEQYF.

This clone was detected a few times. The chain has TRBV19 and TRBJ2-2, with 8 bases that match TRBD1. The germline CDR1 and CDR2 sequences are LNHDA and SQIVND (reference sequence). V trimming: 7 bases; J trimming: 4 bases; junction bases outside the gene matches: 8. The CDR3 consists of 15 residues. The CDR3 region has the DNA TGTGCCAGTACCGCCAACAGGGGGAGCACCGGGGAGCTGTTTTTT. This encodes CASTANRGSTGELFF.

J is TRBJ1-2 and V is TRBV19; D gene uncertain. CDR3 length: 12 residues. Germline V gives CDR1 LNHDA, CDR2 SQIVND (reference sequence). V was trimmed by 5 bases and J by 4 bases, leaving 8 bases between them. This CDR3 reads CASSEAGYGYTF. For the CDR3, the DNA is TGTGCCAGTAGTGAGGCGGGCTATGGCTACACCTTC. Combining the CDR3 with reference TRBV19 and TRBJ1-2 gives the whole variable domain DGGITQSPKYLFRKEGQNVTLSCEQNLNHDAMYWYRQDPGQGLRLIYYSQIVNDFQKGDIAEGYSVSREKKESFPLTVTSAQKNPTAFYLCASSEAGYGYTFGSGTRLTVV.

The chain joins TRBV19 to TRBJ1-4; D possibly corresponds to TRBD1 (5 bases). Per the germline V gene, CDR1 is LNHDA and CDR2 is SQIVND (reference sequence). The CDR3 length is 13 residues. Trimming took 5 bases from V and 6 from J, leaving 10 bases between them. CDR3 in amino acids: CASSGAGYEKLFF. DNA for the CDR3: TGTGCCAGTAGTGGGGCAGGATATGAAAAACTGTTTTTT.

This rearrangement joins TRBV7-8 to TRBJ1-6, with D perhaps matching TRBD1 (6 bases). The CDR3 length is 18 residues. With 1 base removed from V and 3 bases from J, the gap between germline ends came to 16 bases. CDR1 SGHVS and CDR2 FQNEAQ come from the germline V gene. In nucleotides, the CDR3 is TGTGCCAGCAGCTTAGTTGGGGGGGCAGACCGCTATAATTCACCCCTCCACTTT. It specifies CASSLVGGADRYNSPLHF.

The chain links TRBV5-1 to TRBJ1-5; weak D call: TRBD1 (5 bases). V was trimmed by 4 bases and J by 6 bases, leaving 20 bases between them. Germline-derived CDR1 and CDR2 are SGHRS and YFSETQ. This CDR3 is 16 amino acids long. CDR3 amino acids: CASSHGGADGGQPQHF. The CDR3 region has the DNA TGCGCCAGCAGCCATGGCGGGGCCGACGGGGGTCAGCCCCAGCATTTT.

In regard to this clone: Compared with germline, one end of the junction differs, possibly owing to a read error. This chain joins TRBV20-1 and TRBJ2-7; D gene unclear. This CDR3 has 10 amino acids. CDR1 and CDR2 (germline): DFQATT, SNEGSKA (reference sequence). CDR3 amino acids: CSARGDSLIF. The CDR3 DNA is TGCAGTGCTAGGGGTGACTCCCTTATTTTC.

The CDR3 loop reads CASEPGLVGYEQYF. CDR3 coding DNA: TGTGCCAGCGAACCGGGACTAGTGGGCTACGAGCAGTACTTC. This chain joins TRBV9 and TRBJ2-7, with 8 bases matching TRBD2. Germline V gene lookup returns CDR1 SGDLS and CDR2 YYNGEE. CDR3 size: 14 residues. V was clipped by 7 bases and J by 3 bases; unmatched bases: 9.

CDR3 nucleotide sequence: TGTGCCAGCAGCTTAGCACTAGCGGGATACAATGAGCAGTTCTTC. Protein product: CASSLALAGYNEQFF. The chain carries TRBV13 and TRBJ2-1; TRBD2 aligns across 10 bases. This CDR3 has 15 residues. Germline V gene sequence: CDR1 PRHDT, CDR2 FYEKMQ (reference sequence). The trim removed 1 base at V and 4 bases at J, leaving 1 base unmatched.

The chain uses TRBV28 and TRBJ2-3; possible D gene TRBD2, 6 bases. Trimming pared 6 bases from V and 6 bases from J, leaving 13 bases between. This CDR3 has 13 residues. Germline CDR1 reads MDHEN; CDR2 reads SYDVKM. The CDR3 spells CASRPGSTDTQYF. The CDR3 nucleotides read TGTGCCAGCAGACCCGGGAGTACGGATACGCAGTATTTT.

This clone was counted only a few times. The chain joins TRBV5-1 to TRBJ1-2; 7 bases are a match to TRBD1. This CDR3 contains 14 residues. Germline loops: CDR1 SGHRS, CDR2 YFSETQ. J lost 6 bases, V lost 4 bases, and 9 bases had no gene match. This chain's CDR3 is CASSGRDSGDGYTF. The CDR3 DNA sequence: TGCGCCAGCAGCGGAAGGGACAGTGGGGATGGCTACACCTTC.

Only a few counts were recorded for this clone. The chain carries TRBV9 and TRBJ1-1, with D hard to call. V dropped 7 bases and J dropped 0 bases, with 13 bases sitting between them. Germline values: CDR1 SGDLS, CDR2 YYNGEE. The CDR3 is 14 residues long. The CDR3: CASGGGSMNTEAFF. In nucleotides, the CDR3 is TGTGCCAGCGGAGGAGGCTCTATGAACACTGAAGCTTTCTTT.

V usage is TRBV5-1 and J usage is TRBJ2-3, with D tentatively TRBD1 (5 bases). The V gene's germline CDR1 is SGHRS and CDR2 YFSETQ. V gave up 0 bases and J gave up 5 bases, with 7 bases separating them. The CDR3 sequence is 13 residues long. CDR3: CASSLGTKDTQYF. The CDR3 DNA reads TGCGCCAGCAGCTTGGGGACAAAAGATACGCAGTATTTT.

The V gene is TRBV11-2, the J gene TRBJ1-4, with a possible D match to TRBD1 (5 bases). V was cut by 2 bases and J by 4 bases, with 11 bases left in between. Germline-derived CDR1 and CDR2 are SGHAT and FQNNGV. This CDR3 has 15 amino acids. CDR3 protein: CASSLNPGNNEKLFF. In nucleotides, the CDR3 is TGTGCCAGCAGCTTAAATCCAGGGAATAATGAAAAACTGTTTTTT.

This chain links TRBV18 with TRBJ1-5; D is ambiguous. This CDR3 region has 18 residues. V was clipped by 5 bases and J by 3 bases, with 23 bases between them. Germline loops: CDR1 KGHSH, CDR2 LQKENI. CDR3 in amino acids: CASSKGEGSSISNQPQHF. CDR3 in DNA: TGTGCCAGCTCAAAGGGTGAGGGCAGCTCTATCTCCAATCAGCCCCAGCATTTT.